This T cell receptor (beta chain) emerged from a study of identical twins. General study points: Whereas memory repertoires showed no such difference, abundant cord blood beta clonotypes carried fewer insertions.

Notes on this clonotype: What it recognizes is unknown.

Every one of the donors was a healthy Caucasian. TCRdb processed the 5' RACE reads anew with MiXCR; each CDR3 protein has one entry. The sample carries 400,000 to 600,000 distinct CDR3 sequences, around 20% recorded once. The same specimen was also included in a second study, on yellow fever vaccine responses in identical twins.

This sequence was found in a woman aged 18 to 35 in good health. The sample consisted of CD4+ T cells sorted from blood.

CDR3 DNA sequence: TGTGCCAGCAGTTTAGGGGACAGGGACTACTACGAGCAGTACTTC. As protein: CASSLGDRDYYEQYF. The rearrangement links TRBV28 to TRBJ2-7; 9 nucleotides agree with TRBD1. In germline, CDR1 is MDHEN, CDR2 SYDVKM. The CDR3 is made up of 15 amino acids. V trimming: 2 bases; J trimming: 3 bases; junction bases outside the gene matches: 5.